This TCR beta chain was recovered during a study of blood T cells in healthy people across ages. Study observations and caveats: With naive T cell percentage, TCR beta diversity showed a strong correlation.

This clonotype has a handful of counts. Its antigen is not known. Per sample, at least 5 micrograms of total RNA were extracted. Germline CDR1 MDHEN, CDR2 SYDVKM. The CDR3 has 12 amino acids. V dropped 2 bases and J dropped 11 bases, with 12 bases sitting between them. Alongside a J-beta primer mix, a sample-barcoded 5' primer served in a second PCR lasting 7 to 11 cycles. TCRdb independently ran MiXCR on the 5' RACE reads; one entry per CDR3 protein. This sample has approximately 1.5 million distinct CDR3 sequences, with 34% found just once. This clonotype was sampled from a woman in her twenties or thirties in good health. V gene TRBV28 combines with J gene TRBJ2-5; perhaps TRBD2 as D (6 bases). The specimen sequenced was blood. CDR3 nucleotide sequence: TGTGCCAGCAGTTTAGGAGGGCTGTGGCAGTACTTC. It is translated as CASSLGGLWQYF.